This T cell receptor beta chain was recovered during a study of technical replicates of blood from a handful of donors. This CDR3 contains 11 residues. CDR1 DFQATT and CDR2 SNEGSKA come from the germline V gene (reference sequence). V was cut by 1 base and J by 10 bases, with 8 bases left in between. Repertoires were generated with immunoSEQ multiplex PCR, while TCRdb's copy carries only in-frame clones and drops some. The sample carries tens of thousands of clones, more than 75% recorded once. The genes are TRBV20-1 and TRBJ2-1, with TRBD2 as a possible D gene (6 bases). The clonotype originates from a human donor in good health. Some clones in this sample may be carry-over from other donors' samples. The sequencing sample was made of PBMCs. The CDR3: CSARGGGEQFF. CDR3 bases: TGCAGTGCTAGAGGTGGGGGGGAGCAGTTCTTC.